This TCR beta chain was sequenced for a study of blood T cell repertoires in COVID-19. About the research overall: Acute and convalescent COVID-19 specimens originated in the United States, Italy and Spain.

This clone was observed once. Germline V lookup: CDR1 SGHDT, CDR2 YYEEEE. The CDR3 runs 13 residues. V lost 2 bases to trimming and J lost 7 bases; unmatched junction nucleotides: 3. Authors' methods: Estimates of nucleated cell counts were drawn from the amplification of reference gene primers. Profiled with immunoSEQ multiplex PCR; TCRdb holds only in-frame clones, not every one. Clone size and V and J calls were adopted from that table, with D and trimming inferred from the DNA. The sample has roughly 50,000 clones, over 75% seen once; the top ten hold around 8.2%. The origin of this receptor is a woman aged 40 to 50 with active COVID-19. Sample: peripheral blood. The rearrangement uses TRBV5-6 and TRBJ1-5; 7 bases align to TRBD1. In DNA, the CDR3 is TGTGCCAGCAGCTTCAACAGGGGACAGCCCCAGCATTTT. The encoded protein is CASSFNRGQPQHF.